These 4 T cell receptor beta chains were all obtained from the same sample, sequenced in a study of T cells expressing NK-cell markers. TCRdb re-called the 5' RACE reads; every CDR3 protein appears as one record, without DNA. The ten top clones account for about 4%, within a sample of fewer than 300,000 distinct CDR3 sequences. The sequenced sample consisted of blood T cells: a sorted CD56 or NKG2C T cell subset, CD4+ or CD8+ T cells, or bulk PBMC T cells (not recorded which). Receptors originate from a woman aged 18-69 years in good health.

The V call is TRBV20-1, the J call TRBJ2-7; TCRdb outputs TRBD2, but without DNA this stays unchecked. CDR3 length: 15 residues. Germline CDR1 is DFQATT and CDR2 is SNEGSKA (reference sequence). CDR3 sequence: CSARRTSGRPYEQYF.

V usage is TRBV7-9 and J usage is TRBJ2-1; TCRdb picks TRBD2, but there is no DNA to check that call. This CDR3 spans 16 amino acids. Germline assignment: CDR1 SEHNR and CDR2 FQNEAQ (reference sequence). CDR3 loop: CASSSPLGLGTSEQFF. The variable domain in full, completed from reference TRBV7-9 and TRBJ2-1, reads DTGVSQNPRHKITKRGQNVTFRCDPISEHNRLYWYRQTLGQGPEFLTYFQNEAQLEKSRLLSDRFSAERPKGSFSTLEIQRTEQGDSAMYLCASSSPLGLGTSEQFFGPGTRLTVL.

The chain carries TRBV12-3 or TRBV12-4 and TRBJ2-2. The CDR3 contains 16 residues. CDR3 sequence reads: CASRLAGLSNTGELFF.

This chain connects TRBV12-3 or TRBV12-4 to TRBJ2-1; the D gene TCRdb calls, TRBD2, cannot be checked with no DNA. This CDR3 has 15 residues. The CDR3 here is CASSLRISGGSFIHF.